The source of this TCR beta chain is a study of CD8 T cells in ankylosing spondylitis. The V gene end was trimmed by 6 bases and the J gene end by 7 bases; junction bases not matched to a gene: 6. The CDR3 length is 14 residues. Germline V gene sequence: CDR1 DFQATT, CDR2 SNEGSKA (reference sequence). Library preparation for TCR beta used quantitative 5'-RACE with molecular barcodes. TCRdb used MiXCR to reprocess the 5' RACE reads, holding one entry per CDR3 protein. Here the sample spans about 66,000 distinct CDR3 sequences, 6% to 8% being singletons. Study results and caveats: Significantly higher representation of disease-linked clones was reported for matched ankylosing spondylitis synovial fluid. For ankylosing spondylitis blood, a TCR beta motif of seven to nine highly homologous variants appeared characteristic. Disease-linked clones bore a CD8+ phenotype and were relatively rare in peripheral blood.

This clonotype showed up many times. The antigen is unknown. The chain joins TRBV20-1 to TRBJ2-2; 12 positions match TRBD1. The source is a male donor with ankylosing spondylitis. The specimen was synovial fluid, either unsorted or a sorted T cell fraction (not recorded which). The CDR3 DNA is TGCAGTGCCCAGGGGACAGGGGGCAACGGGGAGCTGTTTTTT. Amino acid sequence: CSAQGTGGNGELFF.